Below are 5 T cell receptor beta chains sequenced from a single sample in a study of T cell repertoires in cytomegalovirus infection. A single record per CDR3 protein comes from TCRdb applying MiXCR to the reads. Among approximately 500,000 distinct CDR3 sequences, about 25% were seen once, and the ten largest hold approximately 13%. The sequenced sample consisted of PBMCs. These receptors came from a human donor in good health (CMV status not recorded). Some clones in this sample may be carry-over from other donors' samples.

The chain employs TRBV12-3 or TRBV12-4 and TRBJ2-2; 7 positions agree with TRBD1. The CDR3 is 17 residues long. The V segment lost 5 bases and the J segment 3 bases; nucleotides outside the gene matches: 12. In DNA, the CDR3 is TGTGCCAGCAGTCGTACCCTAGGGGGCACGTACACCGGGGAGCTGTTTTTT. It translates to CASSRTLGGTYTGELFF.

This clonotype was counted between two and nine times. The rearrangement uses TRBV6-8 and TRBJ2-5; maybe TRBD1 (5 bases). The CDR3 covers 13 residues. V shed 2 bases and J shed 2 bases, with 6 bases lying between them. The germline V gene encodes CDR1 MNHGY and CDR2 SAAAGT. The DNA of the CDR3 is TGTGCCAGCAGTTACGGACATCAAGAGACCCAGTACTTC. Protein product: CASSYGHQETQYF.

The gene calls are TRBV6-5 and TRBJ1-1, with unresolved D. CDR1 and CDR2 from the germline V gene are MNHEY and SVGAGI. The V end lost 2 bases, the J end lost 2 bases, and 9 bases lay between the germline ends. The CDR3 loop spans 14 amino acids. The CDR3 DNA reads as TGTGCCAGCAGTTACGTCTGGGAAAACACTGAAGCTTTCTTT. Protein sequence: CASSYVWENTEAFF.

This clonotype appeared a few times. The V gene is TRBV6-5, the J gene TRBJ1-3; D is possibly TRBD1 (6 bases). The CDR3 covers 13 residues. V was shortened by 5 bases and J by 4 bases, with 9 bases between the two germline ends. CDR1 and CDR2 (germline): MNHEY, SVGAGI. The CDR3, as DNA: TGTGCCAGCAGTGGACAGATCGGAAACACCATATATTTT. Translating it yields CASSGQIGNTIYF.

The rearrangement joins TRBV7-2 to TRBJ2-7; D is unresolved. The CDR3 has 16 residues. In germline, CDR1 is SGHTA, CDR2 FQGNSA. Trimming took off 1 base at V and 3 bases at J, with 16 bases between the two ends. CDR3: CASSLGPLTANYEQYF. The CDR3 coding sequence is TGTGCCAGCAGCTTAGGGCCTCTAACGGCGAACTACGAGCAGTACTTC.